This entry lists 10 T cell receptor beta chains sequenced from one sample in a study of T cells in Graves' hyperthyroidism and ophthalmopathy. From RNA transcripts, TCR beta CDR3 regions were amplified. During a first-round RT-PCR of the TCR CDR3, the HTBI primer set was used. TCRdb recomputed calls from the multiplex PCR reads with MiXCR, one row per CDR3 protein. The data show 400,000 to 550,000 distinct CDR3 sequences, around a quarter seen once. The sample taken for sequencing was blood. The receptors stem from a woman aged 25 to 45 with Graves' ophthalmopathy.

This clonotype was found many times. The rearrangement joins TRBV12-5 to TRBJ2-3, with TRBD1 identical over 8 bases. The CDR3 extends over 16 amino acids. J lost 6 bases, V lost 5 bases, and 13 bases had no gene match. Germline assignment: CDR1 LGHNT and CDR2 FRNRAP. The CDR3 DNA follows: TGTGCTAGTGGTCCCGGGACAGGAGGGGTGTCCGATACGCAGTATTTT. It specifies CASGPGTGGVSDTQYF.

The table lists this clonotype with many counts. This rearrangement joins TRBV6-1 to TRBJ2-4; 7 positions match TRBD2. After removal of 6 bases from V and 0 bases from J, the junction contained 11 bases not matched to a gene. The CDR3 length is 17 residues. Germline V lookup: CDR1 MNHNS, CDR2 SASEGT. DNA for the CDR3: TGTGCCAGCAGCGAAAGGACTAGAACACTAGCCAAAAACATTCAGTACTTC. Translated: CASSERTRTLAKNIQYF.

This chain links TRBV20-1 with TRBJ1-5; D perhaps matches TRBD1 (5 bases). V shed 6 bases and J shed 9 bases, with 9 bases lying between them. This CDR3 region has 10 residues. Per germline, CDR1 DFQATT and CDR2 SNEGSKA (reference sequence). As DNA, the CDR3 is TGCAGTGCAACGGGACCGCCCCAGCATTTT. Its protein is CSATGPPQHF.

This clonotype was detected ten times or more. The rearrangement links TRBV6-5 to TRBJ1-5; perhaps TRBD1 as D (6 bases). The CDR3 is 17 amino acids. V lost 0 bases and J 1 base, leaving 13 bases between the germline ends. Looked up from germline, CDR1 is MNHEY and CDR2 is SVGAGI. CDR3 amino acids: CASSYSRPGVSNQPQHF. The DNA of the CDR3 is TGTGCCAGCAGTTACTCGAGGCCAGGGGTAAGCAATCAGCCCCAGCATTTT.

This clonotype was seen a few times. The V call is TRBV18, the J call TRBJ1-3; 10 bases are a match to TRBD1. Germline CDR1 KGHSH, CDR2 LQKENI. This CDR3 has 15 residues. V lost 2 bases to trimming and J lost 8 bases; unmatched junction nucleotides: 6. In DNA, the CDR3 is TGTGCCAGCTCACCAAGGGACAGGGGAGCGGACACCATATATTTT. This gives the protein CASSPRDRGADTIYF.

J is TRBJ1-1 and V is TRBV5-1; D is undetermined. CDR3 length equals 14 residues. Trimming shortened V by 2 bases and J by 5 bases, and 13 bases separated the two germline ends. Germline CDR1 is SGHRS and CDR2 is YFSETQ. Here the CDR3 reads CASSFAAGWTEAFF. DNA of the CDR3: TGCGCCAGCAGCTTCGCTGCCGGATGGACTGAAGCTTTCTTT. Full variable domain (rest looked up from reference TRBV5-1 and TRBJ1-1): KAGVTQTPRYLIKTRGQQVTLSCSPISGHRSVSWYQQTPGQGLQFLFEYFSETQRNKGNFPGRFSGRQFSNSRSEMNVSTLELGDSALYLCASSFAAGWTEAFFGQGTRLTVV.

The gene calls are TRBV7-2 and TRBJ2-2, with 11 bases fitting TRBD2. The CDR3 has 15 residues. V was pared by 3 bases and J by 4 bases, with 1 base of the junction left unmatched. Germline CDR1 reads SGHTA; CDR2 reads FQGNSA. The CDR3 sequence: CASSFGLAGTGELFF. The CDR3 DNA follows: TGTGCCAGCAGCTTCGGACTAGCGGGCACCGGGGAGCTGTTTTTT.

This clonotype was seen many times. The chain recombines TRBV5-1 with TRBJ2-7; D gene ambiguous. The CDR3 totals 11 residues. Germline V gene data show CDR1 as SGHRS and CDR2 as YFSETQ. V was shortened by 3 bases and J by 9 bases, with 10 bases between the two germline ends. The CDR3 sequence: CASSSDVGQYF. CDR3 DNA: TGCGCCAGCAGCTCAGACGTCGGGCAGTACTTC.

The chain employs TRBV19 and TRBJ1-6; a possible D gene is TRBD1 (6 bases). The CDR3 consists of 15 residues. Germline CDR1 is LNHDA and CDR2 is SQIVND (reference sequence). Deletions cut 6 bases from V and 9 bases from J, with 18 bases between. CDR3 loop: CASRPDRKGSSPLHF. The DNA for the CDR3 is TGTGCCAGTAGACCCGACAGGAAGGGTAGTTCACCCCTCCACTTT.

This clonotype was seen a handful of times. V is TRBV2 and J is TRBJ2-7, with TRBD1 matching 11 bases. This CDR3 is 15 amino acids long. The trim removed 6 bases at V and 7 bases at J, leaving 11 bases unmatched. Looked up from germline, CDR1 is SNHLY and CDR2 is FYNNEI. This CDR3 reads CASSYYGQGAGEQYF. CDR3 nucleotide sequence: TGTGCCAGCAGCTATTATGGACAGGGGGCAGGGGAGCAGTACTTC. The full variable domain, its missing parts supplied by reference TRBV2 and TRBJ2-7, is EPEVTQTPSHQVTQMGQEVILRCVPISNHLYFYWYRQILGQKVEFLVSFYNNEISEKSEIFDDQFSVERPDGSNFTLKIRSTKLEDSAMYFCASSYYGQGAGEQYFGPGTRLTVT.